The sequence of this T cell receptor beta chain was determined in a study of blood T cell repertoires in COVID-19 (dated by TCRdb to 2020 to 2022). The study in broad terms: Samples from collaborators originated in the United States, Italy and Spain and spanned both the acute and convalescent phases of COVID-19. The prospective study material was composed of cDNA or gDNA derived from T cells, B-cell-depleted T cells, or PBMCs. Deeply sampled blood TCRbeta repertoires from subjects exposed to, actively infected with, or recovered from COVID-19 were included in the dataset. The samples were drawn from the first 160 participants of the ongoing ImmuneRACE study and from roughly 1,300 subjects provided by 6 global collaborators. The sample metadata nearly always contained a de-identified subject ID, COVID-19 status, age in years and sex. The repertoires were released in a freely available public database intended as a resource for research on the immune response to SARS-CoV-2. HLA class I and class II types, where available, came from metadata supplied by the sample provider rather than from assay-based typing. What the research found in general, with its limitations: The quantity of clinical and demographic metadata differed by source and by participant and was supplied without curation.

TCRbeta CDR3 regions were amplified from genomic DNA using the immunoSEQ Assay, a bias-controlled multiplex PCR. In the original analysis: The number of nucleated cells in each sample was estimated from the amplification of reference gene primers within the assay. To quantify the absolute abundance of each unique TCRbeta CDR3 rearrangement, sequence reads were collapsed and filtered. For each sample, productive Simpson clonality was calculated by taking the square root of Simpson's diversity index across productive rearrangements. As stored in TCRdb, this immuneACCESS dataset retains in-frame rearrangements with V and J assigned. A fraction of the clones does not appear; measured against another copy, unresolved V genes explain less than half of the discrepancy, and the remainder lacks a known reason. V, J and clone size were drawn from that table, and D and trimming were deduced from the DNA. In this sample the table shows 250,000 or so clones, roughly nine tenths of which occur a single time. Of the sample, less than 5% is held by the ten largest clones.

From its cysteine to its phenylalanine, the CDR3 spans 14 amino acids. Only the CDR3 DNA is retained, 42 bases long and in frame from the first base. For this chain, trimming is 1 base at the V end and 3 bases at the J end, and the number of junction bases without a gene match is 3. CDR1 and CDR2, per the germline V gene, are MDHEN and SYDVKM. Another Seattle source contributed samples from volunteer blood donors who had recovered from COVID-19. Each collaborating institution followed its own protocols to collect whole blood in K2EDTA tubes. For TCRbeta analysis, collaborators shipped samples as frozen whole blood, isolated PBMCs, or DNA extracted from either of those sample types. Details on this clone: Its antigen specificity is not known. The sample holds no much larger clone one base away, and base qualities are not on file.

The chain is assembled from TRBV28 and TRBJ2-7; TRBD2 fits 7 bases in the junction. The TCR originated in a woman aged 40 to 49 who had recovered from COVID-19. The sample comprised peripheral blood. The DNA sequence is as follows: TGTGCCAGCAGTTTATTGCGGGGGTACTACGAGCAGTACTTC. This codes for CASSLLRGYYEQYF.